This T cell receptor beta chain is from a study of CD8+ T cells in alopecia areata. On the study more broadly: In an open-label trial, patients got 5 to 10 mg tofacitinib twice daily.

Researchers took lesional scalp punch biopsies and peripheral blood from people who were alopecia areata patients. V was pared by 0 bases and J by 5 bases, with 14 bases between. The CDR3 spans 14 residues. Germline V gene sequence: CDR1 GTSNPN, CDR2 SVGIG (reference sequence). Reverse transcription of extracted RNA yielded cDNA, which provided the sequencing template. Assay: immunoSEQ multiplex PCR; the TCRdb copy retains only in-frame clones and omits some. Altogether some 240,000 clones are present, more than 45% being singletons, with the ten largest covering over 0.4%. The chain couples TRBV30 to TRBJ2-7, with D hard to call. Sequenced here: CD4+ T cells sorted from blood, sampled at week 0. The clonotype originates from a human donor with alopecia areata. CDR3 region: CAWSVQWGPHEQYF. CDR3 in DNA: TGTGCCTGGAGTGTACAGTGGGGTCCCCACGAGCAGTACTTC.